This T cell receptor (beta chain) was captured in a study of cytomegalovirus exposure and HLA in healthy donors. At the level of the study: Inside one of the first data releases sat around 77 million unique TCRs taken from HLA-typed donors.

Regarding this clone: Its antigen is not known.

Whole-study results and caveats: Reports credit the classifier with highly specific, highly sensitive diagnosis of cytomegalovirus status.

The junction had 12 bases not matched to a gene; V was cut back by 5 bases and J by 0 bases. CDR1 MNHEY and CDR2 SMNVEV come from the germline V gene (reference sequence). The CDR3 contains 17 residues. PCR used 60 Vbeta primers and 13 Jbeta primers. The protocol was immunoSEQ multiplex PCR, while the TCRdb copy is restricted to in-frame clones and leaves out a portion. Of 99,000 or so clones in the sample, about 83% are singletons; the top ten hold under 6.5%. Healthy people donating bone marrow made up the donors. The receptor's source is a man between 18 and 29 years old in good health and CMV-seronegative. This sequence joins TRBV27 and TRBJ2-7; 8 bases line up with TRBD2. Sequenced sample: PBMCs. The chain's CDR3 is CASSPQAGAGVSYEQYF. CDR3 coding DNA: TGTGCCAGCAGTCCCCAGGCAGGAGCGGGAGTCTCCTACGAGCAGTACTTC.